This TCR beta chain was identified during a study of blood T cell repertoires in COVID-19. V shed 1 base, J shed 3 bases, and the junction held 5 bases outside the gene matches. In germline, CDR1 is LNHDA, CDR2 SQIVND (reference sequence). CDR3 size: 15 residues. Libraries were prepared by immunoSEQ multiplex PCR; TCRdb keeps only in-frame clonotypes and omits some of them. The table has a few hundred thousand clones, 90% seen once. The TCR was taken from a woman aged 18-29 years with acute COVID-19. Sample: PBMCs or T cells enriched from blood (not recorded which). The rearrangement uses TRBV19 and TRBJ2-7; TRBD2 agrees at 8 bases. CDR3 residues: CASSIAGGEHYEQYF. The CDR3 nucleotides are TGTGCCAGTAGTATAGCGGGAGGGGAGCACTACGAGCAGTACTTC.